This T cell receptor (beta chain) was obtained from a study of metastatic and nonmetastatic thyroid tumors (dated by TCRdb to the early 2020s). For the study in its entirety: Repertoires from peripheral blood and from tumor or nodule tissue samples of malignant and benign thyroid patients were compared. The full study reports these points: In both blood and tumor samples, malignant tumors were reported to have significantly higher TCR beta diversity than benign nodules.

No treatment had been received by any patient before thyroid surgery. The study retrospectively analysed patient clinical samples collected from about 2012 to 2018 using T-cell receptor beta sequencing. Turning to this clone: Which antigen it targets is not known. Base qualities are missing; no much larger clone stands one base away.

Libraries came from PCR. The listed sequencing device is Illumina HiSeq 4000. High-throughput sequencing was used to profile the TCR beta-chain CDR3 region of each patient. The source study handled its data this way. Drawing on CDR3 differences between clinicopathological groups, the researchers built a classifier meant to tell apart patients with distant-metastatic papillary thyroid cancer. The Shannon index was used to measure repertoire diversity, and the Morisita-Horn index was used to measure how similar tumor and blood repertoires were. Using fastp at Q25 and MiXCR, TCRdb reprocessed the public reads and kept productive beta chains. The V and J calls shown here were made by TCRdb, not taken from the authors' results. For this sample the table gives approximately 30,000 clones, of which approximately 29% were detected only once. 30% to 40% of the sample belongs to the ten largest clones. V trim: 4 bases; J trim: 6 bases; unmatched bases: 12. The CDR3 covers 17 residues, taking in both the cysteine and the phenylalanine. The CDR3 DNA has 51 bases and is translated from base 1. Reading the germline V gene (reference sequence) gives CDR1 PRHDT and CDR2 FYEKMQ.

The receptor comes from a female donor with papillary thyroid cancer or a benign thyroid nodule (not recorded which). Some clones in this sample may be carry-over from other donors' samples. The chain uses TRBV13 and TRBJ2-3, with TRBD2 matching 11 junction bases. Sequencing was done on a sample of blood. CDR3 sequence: CASSSGLLAGARDTQYF. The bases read TGTGCCAGCAGCTCAGGATTACTAGCGGGAGCTCGCGATACGCAGTATTTT.